This paragraph reports one TCR beta chain. Collection of lesional scalp punch biopsies and peripheral blood was performed in alopecia areata patients. RNA extraction and reverse transcription yielded cDNA as sequencing template. Profiling relied on immunoSEQ multiplex PCR, and the TCRdb table lists in-frame clones only, not all of them. The sample lists about 150,000 clones, 85% to 90% occurring once. The sample belongs to a study of CD8+ T cells in alopecia areata. In the study overall: Tofacitinib therapy lasting 6 to 18 months was followed by 6 months off drug.

Germline V gene lookup returns CDR1 SGDLS and CDR2 YYNGEE. The CDR3 length is 15 residues. The J segment lost 2 bases and the V segment lost 3 bases, leaving 5 bases of the junction unmatched. The chain has TRBV9 and TRBJ2-3; TRBD2 aligns across 8 bases. The specimen was CD8+ T cells sorted from blood, collected at week 0. The clonotype originates from a human donor with alopecia areata. CDR3 coding DNA: TGTGCCAGCAGCGGAAGCGGGAGTTTCACAGATACGCAGTATTTT. Protein: CASSGSGSFTDTQYF.